This T cell receptor beta chain originates from a study of pediatric ulcerative colitis. To note about this clone: Its matching antigen is unknown.

General study results and limits: Clonal expansions reduced rectal repertoire diversity in acute severe colitis. Blood-rectal clonal overlap within each person was significantly higher in ulcerative colitis patients than controls.

The rectum was sampled with one to two pinch biopsies at colonoscopy. Sequencing was at survey level. TCRdb's copy holds only in-frame clones and misses some; the assay was immunoSEQ multiplex PCR. Among some 40,000 clones, roughly 71% were seen once, and the ten largest hold around 7.8%. Sequencing used gut tissue. The sequence was collected from a boy aged 10-17 years with severe ulcerative colitis.

CDR3: CASTLADTQYF. CDR3 DNA sequence: TGTGCCAGCACCCTGGCAGATACGCAGTATTTT. The rearrangement joins TRBV28 to TRBJ2-3; no clear D. This CDR3 has 11 amino acids. Germline lookup yields CDR1 MDHEN and CDR2 SYDVKM. Trimming removed 7 bases from V and 4 bases from J, with 6 bases in between.